This record covers a single T cell receptor (beta chain). It lacks a known antigen. Qualities for individual bases were not recorded, and no much larger clone is one base off. Peripheral blood CD8+ and CD4+ T cells from healthy donors, Susac syndrome patients and multiple sclerosis patients were profiled by high-throughput TCR beta sequencing. Healthy donors were age- and sex-matched controls. Bulk CD8+ and CD4+ T cells were purified by magnetic negative isolation, whereas CD8+ TEMRA cells were enriched by FACS. Blood was collected in EDTA tubes and processed within 24 hours, with PBMCs isolated through density gradient centrifugation. PBMCs intended for TCR sequencing were cryopreserved in liquid nitrogen and thawed later in a water bath at 37 degrees C. A purity of at least 90% was achieved for sorted or isolated CD4+, CD8+ and CD8+ TEMRA cells. These data come from a study of CD8 T cells in Susac syndrome (dated by TCRdb to between 2018 and 2020). A note on the overall study: Repertoire sequencing was used to test whether CD8+ T cell activation and differentiation in Susac syndrome was antigen driven. General findings and caveats noted by the study authors: The TCR sequencing and HLA analysis was acknowledged to have included a relatively small number of individuals.

Spanning cysteine to phenylalanine, the CDR3 consists of 13 amino acids. Of all the DNA, just the CDR3 is kept, 39 bases in frame from base 1. CDR1 and CDR2 are read off the germline V gene (reference sequence) as DFQATT and SNEGSKA. Trimming accounts for 2 bases at V and 4 bases at J, while the number of junction bases matched to no gene is 1. RNA was extracted using the RNeasy kit, and about 0.5 to 1 ug of the RNA was reverse transcribed with random hexamers. TCR beta CDR3 regions were amplified with the immunoSEQ multiplex PCR assay covering 54 Vbeta and 13 Jbeta segments. PCR amplification bias was corrected by using a synthetic template baseline for primer optimization and computational correction. The paper's processing steps were these. Reads were assigned to V, D and J genes according to IMGT and analyzed in immunoSEQ Analyzer, with only productive sequences retained. Clonality was computed as one minus Shannon entropy normalized by log2 of the number of productive unique sequences. Public and private clones were assessed among the 100 most prevalent clones of each patient and control. A clone was defined as Susac-specific if it was absent from the healthy and MS cohorts, from some 980 published viral clones and from other ImmuneACCESS disease sequences. TCRdb reprocessing: public reads trimmed at Q25 with fastp, clones called with MiXCR, in-frame beta chains kept. Entries that share a CDR3 protein sequence are merged under the most common genes and DNA. These V and J calls rely on TCRdb rather than the paper's analysis. The sample table records about 200,000 distinct CDR3 sequences; approximately 95% of these occur just once. Together, the top ten hold under 0.12% of the sample.

This receptor was obtained from a human donor in good health. The chain was built from TRBV20-1 and TRBJ1-5; 8 middle bases align to TRBD1. The material sequenced was CD4+ T cells from PBMCs. The CDR3 protein is CSARQGANQPQHF. The DNA sequence is TGCAGTGCTAGACAGGGGGCAAATCAGCCCCAGCATTTT.